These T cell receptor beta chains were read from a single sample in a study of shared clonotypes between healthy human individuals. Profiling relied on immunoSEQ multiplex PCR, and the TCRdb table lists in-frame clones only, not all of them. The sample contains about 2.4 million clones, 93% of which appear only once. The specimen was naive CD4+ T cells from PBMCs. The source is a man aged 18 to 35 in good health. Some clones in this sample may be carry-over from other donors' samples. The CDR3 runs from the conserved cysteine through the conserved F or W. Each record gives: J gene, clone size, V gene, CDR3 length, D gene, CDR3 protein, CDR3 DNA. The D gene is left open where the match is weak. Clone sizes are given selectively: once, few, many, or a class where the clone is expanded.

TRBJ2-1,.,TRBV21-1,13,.,CASSNADRAEQFF,TGTGCCAGCAGCAATGCGGACAGGGCCGAGCAGTTCTTC
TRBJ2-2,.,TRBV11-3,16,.,CASSARSDTNTGELFF,TGTGCCAGCAGCGCACGCAGCGATACGAACACCGGGGAGCTGTTTTTT
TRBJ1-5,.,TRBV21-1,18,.,CASSLRGTRGPPEWPQHF,TGTGCCAGCAGCCTTAGAGGGACAAGGGGCCCCCCTGAATGGCCCCAGCATTTT
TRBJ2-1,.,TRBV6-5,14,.,CASRRASPYNEQFF,TGTGCCAGCAGGAGGGCCTCCCCCTACAATGAGCAGTTCTTC
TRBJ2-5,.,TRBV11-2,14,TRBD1,CASSLLTGVETQYF,TGTGCCAGCAGCTTACTGACAGGGGTAGAGACCCAGTACTTC
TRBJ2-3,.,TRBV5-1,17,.,CASSLRTSASSTDTQYF,TGCGCCAGCAGCCTCCGGACCAGCGCCTCTAGCACAGATACGCAGTATTTT
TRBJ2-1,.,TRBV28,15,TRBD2,CASSGAGSGTNEQFF,TGTGCCAGCAGTGGAGCCGGTAGCGGGACCAATGAGCAGTTCTTC
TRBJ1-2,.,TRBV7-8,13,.,CASSAHHSSGYTF,TGTGCCAGCAGCGCCCACCACTCTTCGGGCTACACCTTC
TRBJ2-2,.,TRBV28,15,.,CASTTGALNTGELFF,TGTGCCAGCACCACCGGGGCATTGAACACCGGGGAGCTGTTTTTT
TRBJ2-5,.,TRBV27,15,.,CASSFGQTYQETQYF,TGTGCCAGCAGTTTTGGGCAGACTTACCAAGAGACCCAGTACTTC
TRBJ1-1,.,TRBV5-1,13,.,CASSLLSEGEAFF,TGCGCCAGCAGCTTGTTGTCAGAGGGTGAAGCTTTCTTT
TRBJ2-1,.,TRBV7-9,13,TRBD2,CASSQGGRREQFF,TGTGCCAGCAGCCAGGGCGGGAGACGTGAGCAGTTCTTC
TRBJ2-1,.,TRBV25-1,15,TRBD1,CASSETGTGLNEQFF,TGTGCCAGCAGTGAAACTGGGACAGGTCTCAATGAGCAGTTCTTC
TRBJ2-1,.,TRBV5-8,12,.,CASSQETSRQFF,TGTGCCAGCAGCCAAGAGACTTCCCGACAGTTCTTC
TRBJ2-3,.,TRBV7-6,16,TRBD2,CASSPRLTSGKDTQYF,TGTGCCAGCAGCCCCAGGCTAACTAGCGGAAAAGATACGCAGTATTTT
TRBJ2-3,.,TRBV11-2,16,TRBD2,CASSLDPLAGGDTQYF,TGTGCCAGCAGCTTAGACCCGTTAGCGGGAGGAGATACGCAGTATTTT
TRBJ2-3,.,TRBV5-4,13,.,CASSLSGTDTQYF,TGTGCCAGCAGCTTGTCTGGCACAGATACGCAGTATTTT
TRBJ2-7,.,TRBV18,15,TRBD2,CASSPSDLAGYEQYF,TGTGCCAGCTCACCATCAGACCTAGCGGGTTACGAGCAGTACTTC
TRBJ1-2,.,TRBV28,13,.,CASSYGQIYGYTF,TGTGCCAGCAGTTACGGACAGATCTATGGCTACACCTTC
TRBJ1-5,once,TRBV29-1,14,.,CSVAFPYSNQPQHF,TGCAGCGTTGCGTTCCCATATAGCAATCAGCCCCAGCATTTT
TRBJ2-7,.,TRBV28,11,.,CASRFDYEQYF,TGTGCCAGCAGGTTCGACTACGAGCAGTACTTC
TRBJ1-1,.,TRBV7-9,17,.,CASSSPGPGNMNTEAFF,TGTGCCAGCAGCTCTCCGGGGCCAGGGAACATGAACACTGAAGCTTTCTTT
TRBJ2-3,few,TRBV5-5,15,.,CASSPWDLRTDTQYF,TGTGCCAGCAGCCCCTGGGACCTACGCACAGATACGCAGTATTTT
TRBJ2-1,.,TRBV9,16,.,CASSVDQLLVYNEQFF,TGTGCCAGCAGCGTAGATCAACTCCTCGTTTACAATGAGCAGTTCTTC
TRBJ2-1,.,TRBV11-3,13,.,CASSLDTSDSKFF,TGTGCCAGCAGCTTAGATACCAGCGACAGTAAGTTCTTC
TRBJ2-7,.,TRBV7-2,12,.,CASSLFGNEQYF,TGTGCCAGCAGCTTGTTCGGGAACGAGCAGTACTTC
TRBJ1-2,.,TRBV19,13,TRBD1,CASRDQTGYGYTF,TGTGCCAGTAGGGACCAGACAGGGTACGGCTACACCTTC
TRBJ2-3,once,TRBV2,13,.,CASSVRGTDTQYF,TGTGCCAGCAGTGTCAGGGGTACGGATACGCAGTATTTT
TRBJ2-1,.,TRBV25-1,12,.,CASSATGNEQFF,TGTGCCAGCAGTGCGACGGGCAATGAGCAGTTCTTC
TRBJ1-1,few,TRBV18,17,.,CASSPPQLRTANTEAFF,TGTGCCAGCTCACCACCGCAACTTAGGACAGCCAACACTGAAGCTTTCTTT
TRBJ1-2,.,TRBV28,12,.,CASSTLGYGYTF,TGTGCCAGCAGTACCCTTGGGTATGGCTACACCTTC
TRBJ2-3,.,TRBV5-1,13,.,CASSLRGADTQYF,TGCGCCAGCAGCCTTAGGGGGGCAGATACGCAGTATTTT
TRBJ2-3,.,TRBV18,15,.,CASSPGSRISDTQYF,TGTGCCAGCTCACCCGGGAGCCGAATTTCAGATACGCAGTATTTT
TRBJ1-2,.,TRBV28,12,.,CASSGQTYGYTF,TGTGCCAGCAGCGGACAGACCTATGGCTACACCTTC
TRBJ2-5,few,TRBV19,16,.,CASSIDRLAGWRAQYF,TGTGCCAGTAGTATAGATCGTTTAGCCGGGTGGAGGGCCCAGTACTTC
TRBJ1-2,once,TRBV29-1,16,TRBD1,CSVEDRGTGDLKGYTF,TGCAGCGTTGAAGATAGGGGGACAGGGGATTTAAAGGGCTACACCTTC
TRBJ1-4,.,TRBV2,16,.,CASNYLGGSPNEKLFF,TGTGCCAGCAACTATCTTGGGGGATCTCCTAATGAAAAACTGTTTTTT
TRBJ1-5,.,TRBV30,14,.,CAWSVGLSNQPQHF,TGTGCCTGGAGTGTCGGGCTTAGCAATCAGCCCCAGCATTTT
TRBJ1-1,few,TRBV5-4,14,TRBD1,CASSMGQSNTEAFF,TGTGCCAGCAGCATGGGACAGTCGAACACTGAAGCTTTCTTT
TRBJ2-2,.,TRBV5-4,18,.,CASSLTWGSGSNTGELFF,TGTGCCAGCAGCCTGACCTGGGGTTCCGGATCGAACACCGGGGAGCTGTTTTTT
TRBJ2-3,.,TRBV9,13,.,CASSVVRADTQYF,TGTGCCAGCAGCGTAGTCAGGGCAGATACGCAGTATTTT
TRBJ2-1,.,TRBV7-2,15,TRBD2,CASSLAWGGYNEQFF,TGTGCCAGCAGCTTAGCGTGGGGGGGTTACAATGAGCAGTTCTTC
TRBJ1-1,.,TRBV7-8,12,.,CASSLGADEAFF,TGTGCCAGCAGCTTAGGAGCAGATGAAGCTTTCTTT
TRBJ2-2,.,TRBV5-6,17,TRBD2,CASSLPPGLAGTGELFF,TGTGCCAGCAGCTTGCCCCCGGGACTAGCGGGAACCGGGGAGCTGTTTTTT
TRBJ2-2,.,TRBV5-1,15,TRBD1,CASSLVQGAPGELFF,TGCGCCAGCAGCTTGGTCCAGGGGGCGCCCGGGGAGCTGTTTTTT
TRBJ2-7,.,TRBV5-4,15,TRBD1,CASSSRQGDSYEQYF,TGTGCCAGCAGCTCTCGACAGGGGGATTCCTACGAGCAGTACTTC
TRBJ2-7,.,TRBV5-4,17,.,CASSLAPHSPTSYEQYF,TGTGCCAGCAGCTTGGCTCCCCACAGCCCAACTTCCTACGAGCAGTACTTC
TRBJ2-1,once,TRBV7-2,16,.,CASSLSRFPSYNEQFF,TGTGCCAGCAGCCTTAGCCGTTTCCCCTCCTACAATGAGCAGTTCTTC
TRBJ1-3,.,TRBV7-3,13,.,CASSLWQGDTIYF,TGTGCCAGCAGCTTATGGCAGGGAGACACCATATATTTT
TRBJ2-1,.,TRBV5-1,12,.,CASSLRGDEQFF,TGCGCCAGCAGCTTACGGGGCGATGAGCAGTTCTTC
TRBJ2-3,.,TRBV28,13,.,CATMEGSTDTQYF,TGTGCCACGATGGAGGGTAGCACAGATACGCAGTATTTT
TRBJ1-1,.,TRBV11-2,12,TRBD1,CASSHGTVEAFF,TGTGCCAGCAGCCATGGGACAGTTGAAGCTTTCTTT
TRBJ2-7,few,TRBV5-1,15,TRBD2,CASSLGLAETYEQYF,TGCGCCAGCAGCTTGGGACTAGCGGAAACCTACGAGCAGTACTTC